The 4 T cell receptor beta chains presented below share a single source sample, sequenced in a study of blood T cells in healthy people across ages. Combining a sample-barcoded 5' primer with a J-beta primer mix, a second PCR ran for 7 to 11 cycles. TCRdb re-called the 5' RACE reads through MiXCR, storing one row per CDR3 protein. This sample carries some 790,000 distinct CDR3 sequences, about 28% of them seen once, and the ten largest clones take 17%. Sample: blood. Receptors originate from a woman older than 75 in good health.

This clonotype was seen only once. A much larger clone lies one base from this, so it may be a read error. The J gene is TRBJ2-5, the V gene TRBV20-1; D remains unclear. The DNA end is more similar to TRBJ2-7, so the J call may be wrong. Germline CDR1 and CDR2: DFQATT and SNEGSKA (reference sequence). The CDR3 totals 10 residues. CDR3: CSAGAYEQYF. The CDR3 DNA follows: TGCAGTGCTGGGGCCTACGAGCAGTACTTC.

This clonotype was detected only a few times. CDR3 sequence: CATSREGEQFF. The CDR3, as DNA: TGTGCCACCAGCAGAGAAGGTGAGCAGTTCTTC. The V gene is TRBV15, the J gene TRBJ2-1; D not resolved. Germline CDR1 is LNHNV and CDR2 is YYDKDF (reference sequence). The ends were cut back, 0 bases at V and 9 bases at J, with 3 bases in the middle. The CDR3 is made up of 11 amino acids. The variable domain in full, completed from reference TRBV15 and TRBJ2-1, reads DAMVIQNPRYQVTQFGKPVTLSCSQTLNHNVMYWYQQKSSQAPKLLFHYYDKDFNNEADTPDNFQSRRPNTSFCFLDIRSPGLGDTAMYLCATSREGEQFFGPGTRLTVL.

Remarks on this clonotype: Since a much larger clone is just one base distant, this may be a read error. The chain employs TRBV18 and TRBJ2-1; no firm D call. Germline loops: CDR1 KGHSH, CDR2 LQKENI. CDR3 length equals 14 residues. Trimming removed 4 bases at V and 13 bases at J, with 20 bases between. DNA of the CDR3: TGTGCCAGCTCACGTGGACCCCTCCCAGAGACCCAGTTCTTC. It yields the protein CASSRGPLPETQFF.

The chain links TRBV20-1 to TRBJ1-2; possibly TRBD1 for D (5 bases). Trimming cost V 0 bases and J 12 bases, with 17 bases left between them. CDR3 length equals 13 residues. Germline CDR1 reads DFQATT; CDR2 reads SNEGSKA (reference sequence). This CDR3 reads CSARDRDGPVNTF. The CDR3 DNA reads TGCAGTGCTAGAGATCGGGACGGCCCAGTCAACACCTTC.